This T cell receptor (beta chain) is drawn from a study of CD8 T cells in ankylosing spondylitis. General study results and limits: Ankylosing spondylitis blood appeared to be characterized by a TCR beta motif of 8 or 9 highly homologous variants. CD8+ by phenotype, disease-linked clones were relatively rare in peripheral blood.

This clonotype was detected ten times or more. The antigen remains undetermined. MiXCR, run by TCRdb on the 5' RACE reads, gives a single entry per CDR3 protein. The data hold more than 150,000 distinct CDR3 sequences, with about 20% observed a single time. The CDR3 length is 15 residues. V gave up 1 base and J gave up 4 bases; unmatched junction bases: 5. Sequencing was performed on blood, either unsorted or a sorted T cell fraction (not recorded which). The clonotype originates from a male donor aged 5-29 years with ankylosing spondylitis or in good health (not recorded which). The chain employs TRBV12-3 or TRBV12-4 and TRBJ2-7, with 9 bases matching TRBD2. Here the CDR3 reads CASSLVGLAPYEQYF. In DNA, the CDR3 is TGTGCCAGCAGTTTAGTGGGACTAGCCCCGTACGAGCAGTACTTC.